These T cell receptor beta chains were read from a single sample in a study of T cell responses to AZD1222 COVID-19 vaccine. Assay used: immunoSEQ multiplex PCR; TCRdb lists only in-frame clones, some missing. The sample records 170,000 or so clones, about 92% being singletons. The sample in question was peripheral blood, obtained on day 0 of AZD1222 vaccination. The receptors originated from an adult in good health. Both conserved end residues are part of each CDR3. A D gene is named only where the DNA matches it firmly. Rows may omit the clone size; those that give it use once, few, many or a size class.

TGTGCCAGCTCACGAGGAGCCGGGAACGAGCAGTACTTC	CASSRGAGNEQYF	NA	TRBV18	TRBJ2-7	NA
TGTGCCAGCAGCGTAGGGACAGGGGATCGTGGCTACACCTTC	CASSVGTGDRGYTF	NA	TRBV9	TRBJ1-2	TRBD1
TGTGCCAGCAGCTTGTCGGGTAGCGGGGGTACGCAGTATTTT	CASSLSGSGGTQYF	NA	TRBV7-7	TRBJ2-3	TRBD2
TGCGCCAGCAGCCAAGACAGGGTTAGGAATGAGCAGTTCTTC	CASSQDRVRNEQFF	NA	TRBV5-1	TRBJ2-1	TRBD1
TGTGCCAGCAGTGAACAGGGGCGATTGGTGAACACTGAAGCTTTCTTT	CASSEQGRLVNTEAFF	NA	TRBV28	TRBJ1-1	TRBD1
TGCGCCAGCAGCCAGGCTATAGCGGGGGCCCGGGCCCAGTACTTC	CASSQAIAGARAQYF	NA	TRBV4-3	TRBJ2-5	TRBD2
TGTGCCAGCAGCTTAGAGGGTCGTGAGGGGACCACTGAAGCTTTCTTT	CASSLEGREGTTEAFF	once	TRBV7-6	TRBJ1-1	NA
TGTGCCTGGAGTGAAACAGGTGAAAAACTGTTTTTT	CAWSETGEKLFF	NA	TRBV30	TRBJ1-4	NA
TGTGCCAGCTCACCAGGGTCTACTGGAAACACCATATATTTT	CASSPGSTGNTIYF	NA	TRBV18	TRBJ1-3	NA
TGTGCCAGCACCATACAGGGAGCTGGGGAGCTGTTTTTT	CASTIQGAGELFF	NA	TRBV6-5	TRBJ2-2	NA
TGTGCCTGGAGTTCTATTTACTATGGCTACACCTTC	CAWSSIYYGYTF	NA	TRBV30	TRBJ1-2	NA
TGTGCCAGCAGTTATGTTAGGGTGGTGGATCAGCCCCAGCATTTT	CASSYVRVVDQPQHF	NA	TRBV6-6	TRBJ1-5	NA
TGTGCCAGCAGCCGCTCTGGGCTAGAAGCCTACGAGCAGTACTTC	CASSRSGLEAYEQYF	NA	TRBV4-2	TRBJ2-7	NA
TGTGCCAGCAGTCTCCAGGGCTATGGCTACACCTTC	CASSLQGYGYTF	NA	TRBV28	TRBJ1-2	NA
TGTGCCAGCAGCGCCGGGACTAGCCTCTACAATGAGCAGTTCTTC	CASSAGTSLYNEQFF	once	TRBV2	TRBJ2-1	TRBD2
TGCGCCAGCAGCCAAGGGACACTTCAAGAGACCCAGTACTTC	CASSQGTLQETQYF	NA	TRBV5-1	TRBJ2-5	NA
TGTGCCAGCCGTAGAGACAGGGTCAGTCAGCCCCAGCATTTT	CASRRDRVSQPQHF	NA	TRBV6-5	TRBJ1-5	TRBD1
TGTGCCACCAGGGGCGGAGGGGGCGAAGCTTTCTTT	CATRGGGGEAFF	NA	TRBV24-1	TRBJ1-1	TRBD1
TGCGCCAGTAGTGAGGGACACCCCGGCGACGAGCAGTACTTC	CASSEGHPGDEQYF	NA	TRBV10-1	TRBJ2-7	NA
TGTGCCAGCAGCTGGGGTTCCTATAATTCACCCCTCCACTTT	CASSWGSYNSPLHF	once	TRBV6-5	TRBJ1-6	NA
TGTGCCAGCAGTTTATCTGCCTCTGGGGCCAACGTCCTGACTTTC	CASSLSASGANVLTF	NA	TRBV28	TRBJ2-6	NA
TGCAGCGTTGCGGGCGGGGGCCGCCAAGAGACCCAGTACTTC	CSVAGGGRQETQYF	NA	TRBV29-1	TRBJ2-5	NA
TGTGCCAGCAGCTTACTAGCGGGGGCTACTGACTCCTACGAGCAGTACTTC	CASSLLAGATDSYEQYF	once	TRBV5-6	TRBJ2-7	TRBD2
TGTGCCAGCAGCCAAGGCGGTTATCAGGACAGGGCTTACGAGCAGTACTTC	CASSQGGYQDRAYEQYF	NA	TRBV14	TRBJ2-7	TRBD1
TGTGCCAGCAGCTTAGCGCTCGGAGGGGCTAACAATTCACCCCTCCACTTT	CASSLALGGANNSPLHF	NA	TRBV7-8	TRBJ1-6	NA
TGTGCCAGCATGACCCTAGATACGCAGTATTTT	CASMTLDTQYF	NA	TRBV28	TRBJ2-3	NA
TGTGCCAGCAGCGATACTTCGGGGTATGGCTACACCTTC	CASSDTSGYGYTF	once	TRBV2	TRBJ1-2	NA
TGTGCCAGCAGTTACAGCGGGGGGAACAGGAATGAAAAACTGTTTTTT	CASSYSGGNRNEKLFF	NA	TRBV6-5	TRBJ1-4	NA
TGTGCCAGCTCGCCCCAACACGTCACTAGCACAGATACGCAGTATTTT	CASSPQHVTSTDTQYF	NA	TRBV18	TRBJ2-3	NA
TGTGCCACCAGTGACCGCTCGGTCCATCAGCCCCAGCATTTT	CATSDRSVHQPQHF	NA	TRBV24-1	TRBJ1-5	NA
TGTGCCAGCAGAGGGGGAAATTCACCCCTCCACTTT	CASRGGNSPLHF	NA	TRBV2	TRBJ1-6	NA
TGTGCCAGCAGCTTGTTGCCTAGAAACACCATATATTTT	CASSLLPRNTIYF	once	TRBV5-4	TRBJ1-3	NA
TGTGCCAGCAGCTTAGTCCGGACGGGAGGCTACACCTTC	CASSLVRTGGYTF	NA	TRBV11-2	TRBJ1-2	NA
TGTGCCAGCAGTACCGGGACTTCGGTCTACGAGCAGTACTTC	CASSTGTSVYEQYF	NA	TRBV28	TRBJ2-7	NA
TGTGCCAGTAGTTTCAAAGACAGGGGGAACACTGAAGCTTTCTTT	CASSFKDRGNTEAFF	once	TRBV19	TRBJ1-1	TRBD1
TGTGCCAGCAGAGAGCGACCGGGGAGGACTTCTGGGGCCAACGTCCTGACTTTC	CASRERPGRTSGANVLTF	NA	TRBV27	TRBJ2-6	NA
TGTGCCAGCAGCCAAGAACCAAGGGAATTACCGTTCACAGATACGCAGTATTTT	CASSQEPRELPFTDTQYF	NA	TRBV3-1/TRBV3-2	TRBJ2-3	NA
TGTGCCAGCAGCGTAGGTCAGCGGGGGGAGGTCGGGGAGCTGTTTTTT	CASSVGQRGEVGELFF	NA	TRBV9	TRBJ2-2	TRBD2
TGTGCCAGCAGCGTCCTAGCCACACAAGAGACCCAGTACTTC	CASSVLATQETQYF	NA	TRBV9	TRBJ2-5	NA
TGCGCCAGCAGTGAGGGGGTTAAGACTGAAGCTTTCTTT	CASSEGVKTEAFF	NA	TRBV10-2	TRBJ1-1	NA
TGCGCCAGCAGCCAAGGTCGGGGGCCAGATGAAGCTTTCTTT	CASSQGRGPDEAFF	NA	TRBV4-1	TRBJ1-1	NA
TGTGCCAGCAGCCCGGGGACCTCTGAAGCTTTCTTT	CASSPGTSEAFF	NA	TRBV12-3/TRBV12-4	TRBJ1-1	NA
TGCGCCAGCAGCTTGCTCAGGTCACCGAATCAGCCCCAGCATTTT	CASSLLRSPNQPQHF	NA	TRBV4-1	TRBJ1-5	NA
TGTGCCAGCAAGGTTTTGAGGGATACTGAAGCTTTCTTT	CASKVLRDTEAFF	NA	TRBV7-9	TRBJ1-1	NA
TGTGCCAGCAGCCCGGAAGGGGGAGGGAGAAATGGAAACACCATATATTTT	CASSPEGGGRNGNTIYF	NA	TRBV9	TRBJ1-3	NA
TGTGCCAGCAGCGAAAATATATATCAGCCCCAGCATTTT	CASSENIYQPQHF	NA	TRBV6-4	TRBJ1-5	NA
TGTGCCACCAGCAGAGATTTGGGCCTAGGCTACGAGCAGTACTTC	CATSRDLGLGYEQYF	NA	TRBV15	TRBJ2-7	NA
TGTGCCAGCAGCCAAGTAACGGACCCGGAGACAAATCAGCCCCAGCATTTT	CASSQVTDPETNQPQHF	once	TRBV4-2	TRBJ1-5	NA
TGTGCCAGCAGCTTAGGATGGGGACAGGGATCACCCCTCCACTTT	CASSLGWGQGSPLHF	NA	TRBV7-2	TRBJ1-6	TRBD1
TGTGCCAGCAGTGGCTACACAGGGATGAACACTGAAGCTTTCTTT	CASSGYTGMNTEAFF	NA	TRBV27	TRBJ1-1	NA
TGCAGCGTTGATGGGACTAGCGGGGGGGTATATCTGGGAGAGACCCAGTACTTC	CSVDGTSGGVYLGETQYF	NA	TRBV29-1	TRBJ2-5	TRBD2
TGTGCCAGCAGCTTATCAGGGGCCACAGATACGCAGTATTTT	CASSLSGATDTQYF	few	TRBV11-3	TRBJ2-3	NA